These T cell receptor beta chains were read from a single sample in a study of identical twins. TCRdb re-called the 5' RACE reads through MiXCR, storing one row per CDR3 protein. The table lists 420,000 or so distinct CDR3 sequences, under 20% of them singletons, with 12% in the top ten. Sequenced sample: naive T cells sorted from blood. The receptor source for this set is a man in his fifties or sixties in good health. CDR3s include the opening cysteine and the closing phenylalanine or tryptophan. A D gene is named only where the DNA matches it firmly. Clone size appears in some rows only: once, few, many, or a class for an expanded clone.

clone_size	j_call	d_call	v_call	cdr3_nt	cdr3_aa
NA	TRBJ1-5	NA	TRBV4-2	TGTGCCAGCAGCCAGTTCAAAAGGGGACAACTCGGGCGCAGCAATCAGCCCCAGCATTTT	CASSQFKRGQLGRSNQPQHF
NA	TRBJ2-1	TRBD1	TRBV7-3	TGTGCCAGCAGCCGACAGGGCGGGCATGAGCAGTTCTTC	CASSRQGGHEQFF
NA	TRBJ2-7	NA	TRBV4-2	TGTGCCAGCAGCAGGTCTGGAGCAGGCGAGCAGTACTTC	CASSRSGAGEQYF
few	TRBJ2-3	NA	TRBV20-1	TGCAGTGCTAGAGACAGGGGCGGAACAGATACGCAGTATTTT	CSARDRGGTDTQYF
NA	TRBJ2-7	NA	TRBV27	TGTGCCAGCAGTCCCTTGACTAGCTACGAGCAGTACTTC	CASSPLTSYEQYF
NA	TRBJ2-7	TRBD1	TRBV28	TGTGCCAGCAGTTTCACCGGGACAGGGAACTCCGAGCAGTACTTC	CASSFTGTGNSEQYF
NA	TRBJ2-7	TRBD1	TRBV4-3	TGCGCCAGCAGCCGGGCCGGGACAGGGACCTACGAGCAGTACTTC	CASSRAGTGTYEQYF
many	TRBJ2-5	TRBD2	TRBV6-1	TGTGCCAGCAGCTCTAGACTAGCGATTCAAGAGACCCAGTACTTC	CASSSRLAIQETQYF
few	TRBJ2-1	NA	TRBV7-9	TGTGCCAGCAGCTTGCTGAAATCTCACACTTCCAATGAGCAGTTCTTC	CASSLLKSHTSNEQFF
NA	TRBJ2-1	TRBD1	TRBV10-3	TGTGCCATCAGTGACCGGGACAGGGTGTCGAATGAGCAGTTCTTC	CAISDRDRVSNEQFF
many	TRBJ1-1	NA	TRBV20-1	TGCAGTGCTAGAGATACCCAGAAGGGCCCCATGAACACTGAAGCTTTCTTT	CSARDTQKGPMNTEAFF
many	TRBJ2-3	NA	TRBV20-1	TGCAGTGCTAGAGTAGATAGCGGCACAGATACGCAGTATTTT	CSARVDSGTDTQYF
NA	TRBJ2-7	NA	TRBV20-1	TGCAGTGCTAGCCCGGACGGTAGCTCCTACGAGCAGTACTTC	CSASPDGSSYEQYF
NA	TRBJ2-7	NA	TRBV28	TGTGCCAGCACCCCCGGGACCCCCGGGTACTACGAGCATTACTTC	CASTPGTPGYYEHYF
NA	TRBJ1-1	NA	TRBV6-1	TGTGCCAGCACCCGAAAGCCGAGGACAGTGAACACTGAAGCTTTCTTT	CASTRKPRTVNTEAFF
NA	TRBJ2-4	NA	TRBV4-3	TGCGCCAGCAGCCGAGAAGGGTCAGGGCGAATGAGCATTCAGTACTTC	CASSREGSGRMSIQYF
NA	TRBJ2-1	NA	TRBV5-1	TGCGCCAGCAGGAGAGAAGGCTCCTACAATGAGCAGTTCTTC	CASRREGSYNEQFF
few	TRBJ2-3	TRBD1	TRBV6-5	TGTGCCAGCAGTTACCCGACAGGGATTTCACCAGATACGCAGTATTTT	CASSYPTGISPDTQYF
few	TRBJ1-5	NA	TRBV6-2/TRBV6-3	TGTGCCAGCAGACAAGCCGGGGGGAATGGCCAGCCCCAGCATTTT	CASRQAGGNGQPQHF
few	TRBJ2-6	NA	TRBV20-1	TGCAGTGCTCGGGACCGCAGCTCTGGGGCCAACGTCCTGACTTTC	CSARDRSSGANVLTF
NA	TRBJ1-4	TRBD1	TRBV5-1	TGCGCCAGCAGCTTGGCCGCAGGGACAGCAACTAATGAAAAACTGTTTTTT	CASSLAAGTATNEKLFF
NA	TRBJ2-3	TRBD2	TRBV10-3	TGTGCCATCAGTGAAGGGCTAGCGGGAGGAAAAGATACGCAGTATTTT	CAISEGLAGGKDTQYF
NA	TRBJ1-1	TRBD1	TRBV10-3	TGTGCCATCTCGGGACAGGAGAACACTGAAGCTTTCTTT	CAISGQENTEAFF
few	TRBJ1-1	NA	TRBV7-9	TGTGCCAGCAGCCCAACAAATTCGGGGCCATTGAACACTGAAGCTTTCTTT	CASSPTNSGPLNTEAFF
many	TRBJ1-2	NA	TRBV20-1	TGCAGTGCTAGCAAGTCTTTCGGGGGTGAGAGCTACACCTTC	CSASKSFGGESYTF
many	TRBJ2-7	NA	TRBV7-9	TGTGCCAGCAGCGCCCCGGGTTACGAGCAGTACTTC	CASSAPGYEQYF
NA	TRBJ1-1	NA	TRBV6-2/TRBV6-3	TGTGCGACACGCTCGGGAAAGAACACTGAAGCTTTCTTT	CATRSGKNTEAFF
NA	TRBJ1-1	NA	TRBV12-3/TRBV12-4	TGTGCCAGCAGGAGTTTAGTACAGGGAGTCACTGAAGCTTTCTTT	CASRSLVQGVTEAFF
few	TRBJ2-3	NA	TRBV20-1	TGCAGTGCTAGAGCCGGGGGATCGGGCACAGATACGCAGTATTTT	CSARAGGSGTDTQYF
NA	TRBJ2-1	NA	TRBV7-2	TGTGCCAGCAGCGCCGGACGTTACAATGAGCAGTTCTTC	CASSAGRYNEQFF
few	TRBJ1-1	NA	TRBV12-3/TRBV12-4	TGTGCCAGCAGTTTAGGGAGGGCGCCGGTTGCTGAAGCTTTCTTT	CASSLGRAPVAEAFF
many	TRBJ2-1	TRBD2	TRBV7-3	TGTGCCAGCAGCATCGGGACTAGCGGGAGGGAGGAGCAGTTCTTC	CASSIGTSGREEQFF
few	TRBJ1-2	NA	TRBV6-6	TGTGCCAGCAGCCCTGGGGGTCCCTATGGCTACACCTTC	CASSPGGPYGYTF
NA	TRBJ2-7	NA	TRBV20-1	TGCAGTGCTCCTACCCCAGGGACCTACGAGCAGTACTTC	CSAPTPGTYEQYF
few	TRBJ2-7	NA	TRBV20-1	TGCAGTGCTTGGGGCGGTTCCTACGAGCAGTACTTC	CSAWGGSYEQYF
few	TRBJ2-7	NA	TRBV20-1	TGCAGTGCAAAGCATCGGTTAAGCTCCTACGAGCAGTACTTC	CSAKHRLSSYEQYF
many	TRBJ2-7	TRBD2	TRBV5-1	TGCGCCAGCAGCTTATCGGGACTAGCGGTATACGAGCAGTACTTC	CASSLSGLAVYEQYF
few	TRBJ2-7	NA	TRBV15	TGTGCCACCAGCCCGCCGGGGAGAGGGGTGCCCTACGAGCAGTACTTC	CATSPPGRGVPYEQYF
NA	TRBJ1-1	NA	TRBV7-9	TGTGCCAGCACCTTACCTAAATCACAGGGAAACACTGAAGCTTTCTTT	CASTLPKSQGNTEAFF
many	TRBJ1-1	NA	TRBV27	TGTGCCAGCGCTAAACAACGGCAGCCTGGTGAAGCTTTCTTT	CASAKQRQPGEAFF
few	TRBJ2-7	TRBD1	TRBV20-1	TGCAGTGCTAGAGATCTAACTGGGACAGGGGCCTCCTACGAGCAGTACTTC	CSARDLTGTGASYEQYF
NA	TRBJ2-7	TRBD1	TRBV24-1	TGTGCCACCAGAGACCGGGACAGGTCTGGCGAGCAGTACTTC	CATRDRDRSGEQYF
NA	TRBJ2-4	NA	TRBV15	TGTGCCACCAGCAGGGGTTCCCCCGAAAACATTCAGTACTTC	CATSRGSPENIQYF
NA	TRBJ2-1	TRBD2	TRBV14	TGTGCCAGCAGTCTAGCGGGAGTTGAGCAGTTCTTC	CASSLAGVEQFF
many	TRBJ1-2	TRBD1	TRBV6-1	TGTGCCAGCAAACGACAGGGGGCAAAAGGGGGGTATGGCTACACCTTC	CASKRQGAKGGYGYTF
NA	TRBJ2-4	TRBD2	TRBV20-1	TGCAGTGCTAGACCGACTAGCGGGAACAACATTCAGTACTTC	CSARPTSGNNIQYF
few	TRBJ2-7	NA	TRBV12-3/TRBV12-4	TGTGCCAGCAGTCCCGGGTCAATCTACGAGCAGTACTTC	CASSPGSIYEQYF
few	TRBJ1-4	NA	TRBV20-1	TGCAGTGCTAGAGAAAAGATTAATGAAAAACTGTTTTTT	CSAREKINEKLFF
NA	TRBJ2-2	NA	TRBV20-1	TGCAGTGCTCGACATCCCACCGGGGAGCTGTTTTTT	CSARHPTGELFF
NA	TRBJ2-3	TRBD2	TRBV20-1	TGCAGTGCTAGAGTTCTTGGGACTAGCGGGGGACGAGATAGCACAGATACGCAGTATTTT	CSARVLGTSGGRDSTDTQYF
few	TRBJ2-1	NA	TRBV20-1	TGCAGTGCCGCCAGGGGGAGCGGGAGTTCCTACAATGAGCAGTTCTTC	CSAARGSGSSYNEQFF
NA	TRBJ2-7	NA	TRBV6-2/TRBV6-3	TGTGCCAGCAGCCTAACGACTGAGACCTACGAGCAGTACTTC	CASSLTTETYEQYF